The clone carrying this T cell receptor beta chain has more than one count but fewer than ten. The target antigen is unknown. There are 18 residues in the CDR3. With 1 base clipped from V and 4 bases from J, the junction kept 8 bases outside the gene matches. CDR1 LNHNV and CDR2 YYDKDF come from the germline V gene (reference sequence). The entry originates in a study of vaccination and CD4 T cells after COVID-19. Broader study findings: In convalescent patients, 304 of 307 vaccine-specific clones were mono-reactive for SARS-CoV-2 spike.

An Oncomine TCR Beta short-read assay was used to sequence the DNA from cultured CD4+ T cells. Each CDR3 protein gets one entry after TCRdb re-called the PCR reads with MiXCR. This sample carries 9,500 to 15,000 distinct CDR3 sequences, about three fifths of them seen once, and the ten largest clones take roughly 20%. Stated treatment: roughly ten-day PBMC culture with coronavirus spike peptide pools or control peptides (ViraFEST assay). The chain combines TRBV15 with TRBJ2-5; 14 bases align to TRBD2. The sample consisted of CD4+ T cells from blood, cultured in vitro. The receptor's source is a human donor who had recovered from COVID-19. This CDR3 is CATSRAGTSGRGGETQYF. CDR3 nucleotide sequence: TGTGCCACCAGCAGAGCCGGGACTAGCGGGAGAGGGGGAGAGACCCAGTACTTC.